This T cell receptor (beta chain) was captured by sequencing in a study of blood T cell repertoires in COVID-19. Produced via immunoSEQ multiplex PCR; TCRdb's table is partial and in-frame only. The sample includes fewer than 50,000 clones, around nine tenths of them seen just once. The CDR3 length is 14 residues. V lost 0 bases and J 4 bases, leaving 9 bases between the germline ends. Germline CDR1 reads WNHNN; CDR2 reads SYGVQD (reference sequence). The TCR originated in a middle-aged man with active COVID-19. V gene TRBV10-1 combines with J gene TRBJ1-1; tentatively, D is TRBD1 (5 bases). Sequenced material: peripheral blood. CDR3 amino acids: CASSESSGGTEAFF. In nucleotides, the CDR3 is TGCGCCAGCAGTGAGTCTTCGGGGGGCACTGAAGCTTTCTTT.